This T cell receptor (beta chain) was obtained from a study of OX40 agonist ivuxolimab in advanced cancers. The wider study: The patients received ivuxolimab by intravenous route every 2 weeks at 0.01 to 10 mg/kg. Study outcomes and limitations: Partial responders at 0.1-3.0 mg/kg showed near-lowest clonal expansion. At doses 0.1 to 3.0 mg/kg, CD4+ and CD8+ clones expanded. On average, a greater number of expanded clones characterised CD8+ T cells relative to CD4+.

Only a few counts were recorded for this clone. The antigen is not known. Here immunoSEQ multiplex PCR was the method, and the copy in TCRdb shows in-frame clones only, minus some. The sample contains about 96,000 clones, roughly four fifths of which appear only once. CDR3 length: 16 residues. Germline CDR1 and CDR2: LGHNA and YSLEER. J was trimmed by 1 base and V by 4 bases; bases with no gene match: 4. The sequence came from an adult with an advanced solid tumor such as melanoma, head and neck, liver or kidney cancer. This material consisted of CD4+ or CD8+ T cells sorted from blood, taken in a trial of the OX40 agonist ivuxolimab. The chain is built from TRBV4-3 and TRBJ1-2, with 12 nucleotides matching TRBD1. The DNA of the CDR3 is TGCGCCAGCAGCCCGGGACAGGGGGCGAGTAACTATGGCTACACCTTC. This gives the protein CASSPGQGASNYGYTF.